A single sample is the source of the 27 T cell receptor beta chains below, sequenced in a study of T cell clonality in common variable immunodeficiency. Broader study findings: Common variable immunodeficiency TCR beta sequences reportedly had fewer deletions and N-nucleotide insertions.

Clones were sequenced by immunoSEQ multiplex PCR, and TCRdb holds only the in-frame ones, with some missing. The sample offers more than 30,000 clones and no singletons, the top ten holding 6% to 8%. No antigen is known for these receptors. Sequencing input: peripheral blood mononuclear cells. The receptors here all came from a human donor with common variable immunodeficiency.

In the case of this clone: Read sequence stops 3 residues before the CDR3 end, and the germline J gene provides the missing end. This chain joins TRBV29-1 and TRBJ1-2; perhaps TRBD1 as D (6 bases). The germline gives CDR1 SQVTM, CDR2 ANQGSEA. This CDR3 is built from 13 residues. Trimming took 6 bases from V and 5 from J, leaving 16 bases between them. CDR3 in amino acids: CSVIQGRGYGYTF. The CDR3 DNA, read in part, is TGCAGCGTGATTCAGGGGCGAGGTTATGGC.

This clone was picked up a small number of times. The read ends 3 residues early relative to the CDR3; the germline J gene fills the gap. V gene TRBV19 combines with J gene TRBJ2-5; 7 bases are shared with TRBD1. CDR1 is LNHDA, CDR2 SQIVND, per germline (reference sequence). The CDR3 has 15 amino acids. With V trimmed by 0 bases and J by 4 bases, 5 bases remained unmatched. Incomplete CDR3 DNA: TGTGCCAGTAGTATAGATAGGGGGCGAGGAGAGACC. Its protein product is CASSIDRGRGET. The full CDR3 protein is CASSIDRGRGETQYF. Full variable domain (missing parts from reference TRBV19 and TRBJ2-5): DGGITQSPKYLFRKEGQNVTLSCEQNLNHDAMYWYRQDPGQGLRLIYYSQIVNDFQKGDIAEGYSVSREKKESFPLTVTSAQKNPTAFYLCASSIDRGRGETQYFGPGTRLLVL.

A few counts support this clone. The read ends 3 residues shy of where the CDR3 ends; the end is completed using the germline J gene. This rearrangement joins TRBV20-1 to TRBJ2-7, with 8 bases matching TRBD2. The CDR3 is made up of 14 amino acids. CDR1 is DFQATT and CDR2 is SNEGSKA in the germline V gene (reference sequence). V was pared by 3 bases and J by 4 bases, with 8 bases of the junction left unmatched. CDR3 amino acids: CSASRSGRSYEQYF. CDR3 DNA (partial): TGCAGTGCTAGTAGGAGCGGGAGAAGTTACGAG.

This clone was detected a few times. The CDR3 end is not reached by the read, which stops 3 residues before it; the germline J gene fills it in. The genes are TRBV6-1 and TRBJ2-5, with TRBD1 as a possible D gene (6 bases). Trimming shortened V by 2 bases and J by 4 bases, and 8 bases separated the two germline ends. The CDR3 spans 13 residues. The germline V gene encodes CDR1 MNHNS and CDR2 SASEGT. CDR3 bases read: TGTGCCAGCAGTGAAATGGGGGCAGAGACC. The encoded protein is CASSEMGAET. The complete CDR3 protein is CASSEMGAETQYF.

This clone was detected ten times or more. The CDR3 end lies 3 residues beyond the end of the read and is filled in from the germline J gene. The rearrangement links TRBV19 to TRBJ2-5; D may be TRBD1 (6 bases). Germline values: CDR1 LNHDA, CDR2 SQIVND (reference sequence). This CDR3 comprises 13 residues. Trimming shortened V by 6 bases and J by 4 bases, and 12 bases separated the two germline ends. The CDR3 sequence: CASSRGMGETQYF. The part of the CDR3 DNA that was read is TGTGCCAGTAGCAGGGGAATGGGAGAGACC.

There are many counts of this clone. Read sequence stops 3 residues before the CDR3 end, and the germline J gene provides the missing end. The chain recombines TRBV5-5 with TRBJ2-2; perhaps TRBD1 as D (6 bases). The V end lost 4 bases, the J end lost 6 bases, and 16 bases lay between the germline ends. CDR1 and CDR2 (germline): SGHKS, YYEKEE (reference sequence). The CDR3 covers 15 residues. The part of the CDR3 DNA that was read is TGTGCCAGCAGCCCTCGCCTACAGGGAGCCGGGGAG. This codes for CASSPRLQGAGE. In full, the CDR3 is CASSPRLQGAGELFF.

This clone was counted between two and nine times. The sequenced fragment ends 3 residues before the CDR3 boundary, so the rest is inferred from the germline J gene. V is TRBV6-2 or TRBV6-3 and J is TRBJ2-7; 10 nucleotides agree with TRBD1. J was trimmed by 5 bases and V by 5 bases; bases with no gene match: 6. The germline V gene has CDR1 MNHEY and CDR2 SVGEGT. There are 14 residues in the CDR3. CDR3 bases read: TGTGCCAGCAGTCCGACAGGGGGCTTCCACGAG. Amino acids: CASSPTGGFHE. The CDR3 reads in full as CASSPTGGFHEQYF.

Many counts were recorded for this clone. The CDR3 end falls 3 residues outside the read, so it is completed with the germline J gene. V is TRBV19 and J is TRBJ2-5, with 10 nucleotides matching TRBD2. With V trimmed by 2 bases and J by 1 base, 10 bases remained unmatched. Per germline, CDR1 LNHDA and CDR2 SQIVND (reference sequence). The CDR3 runs to 18 residues. The CDR3 here is CASSIRIRLAGVQETQYF. The CDR3 bases that were read are TGTGCCAGTAGTATAAGGATCCGGCTAGCGGGAGTCCAAGAGACC.

CDR3 loop: CASSQVFRGYQETQYF. The covered CDR3 bases are TGTGCCAGCAGCCAAGTATTTCGGGGTTACCAAGAGACC. This chain links TRBV14 with TRBJ2-5; possibly TRBD2 for D (5 bases). The read terminates 3 residues before the CDR3 end, so the remaining end is supplied by the germline J gene. The ends were cut back, 1 base at V and 0 bases at J, with 12 bases in the middle. The CDR3 consists of 16 residues. Germline lookup yields CDR1 SGHDN and CDR2 FVKESK.

This clone was recorded a few times. The part of the CDR3 DNA that was read is TGTGCCAGCAGCTTAAAAGGACAGGGGAACACTGAA. This sequence encodes CASSLKGQGNTE. The whole CDR3 protein reads CASSLKGQGNTEAFF. The genes are TRBV7-8 and TRBJ1-1; TRBD1 aligns across 8 bases. The read ends 3 residues shy of where the CDR3 ends; the end is completed using the germline J gene. Per germline, CDR1 SGHVS and CDR2 FQNEAQ. The V segment lost 2 bases and the J segment 1 base; nucleotides outside the gene matches: 3. There are 15 residues in the CDR3. The full variable domain, completed using reference TRBV7-8 and TRBJ1-1, is GAGVSQSPRYKVAKRGQDVALRCDPISGHVSLFWYQQALGQGPEFLTYFQNEAQLDKSGLPSDRFFAERPEGSVSTLKIQRTQQEDSAVYLCASSLKGQGNTEAFFGQGTRLTVV.

Ten or more counts support this clone. The read gets to within 3 residues of the CDR3 end, and the germline J gene fills in the rest. The chain links TRBV7-8 to TRBJ1-1, with D hard to call. Trimming cost V 5 bases and J 1 base, with 11 bases left between them. The V gene's germline CDR1 is SGHVS and CDR2 FQNEAQ. CDR3 size: 14 residues. CDR3 DNA (partial): TGTGCCAGCAGCCGACAACGGGGGAACACTGAA. This gives the protein CASSRQRGNTE. The entire CDR3 reads CASSRQRGNTEAFF.

This clone was seen ten or more times. The CDR3 end is not reached by the read, which stops 3 residues before it; the germline J gene fills it in. This chain connects TRBV14 to TRBJ1-4; 8 positions match TRBD1. J was trimmed by 7 bases and V by 1 base; bases with no gene match: 8. The CDR3 contains 16 residues. Germline V gene lookup returns CDR1 SGHDN and CDR2 FVKESK. The CDR3 DNA, read in part, is TGTGCCAGCAGCCAAGTCGACAGGGGCCTAGGTGAAAAA. It translates to CASSQVDRGLGEK. The full CDR3 sequence reads CASSQVDRGLGEKLFF.

Note on this clone: The read finishes 3 residues shy of the CDR3 end, and the germline J gene is used to complete it. This sequence joins TRBV6-4 and TRBJ2-1, with D perhaps TRBD2 (6 bases). The CDR3 is 14 residues long. CDR1 is MRHNA and CDR2 is SNTAGT in the germline V gene. V was pared by 3 bases and J by 6 bases, with 12 bases between. CDR3 DNA (partial): TGTGCCAGCAGTGAAGGGGACTCTCCCAATGAG. This translates into CASSEGDSPNE. The entire CDR3 protein is CASSEGDSPNEQFF.

In this sample, this clone turned up many times. Read sequence stops 3 residues before the CDR3 end, and the germline J gene provides the missing end. The rearrangement uses TRBV7-9 and TRBJ1-1, with D maybe TRBD1 (6 bases). CDR1 SEHNR and CDR2 FQNEAQ come from the germline V gene (reference sequence). CDR3 size: 15 residues. V lost 3 bases, J lost 0 bases, and 11 bases lay in between. CDR3 sequence reads: CASSLGRGLNTEAFF. CDR3 DNA (partial): TGTGCCAGCAGCTTGGGCAGGGGTTTGAACACTGAA.

This clone was observed a few times. The CDR3: CASSLGRGSGNTIYF. CDR3 DNA, as far as it was read: TGTGCCAGCTCACTTGGACGGGGCTCTGGAAACACC. V gene TRBV18 combines with J gene TRBJ1-3; D is uncertain. The CDR3 goes on 3 residues after the read ends, and that part is filled in from the germline J gene. CDR1 KGHSH and CDR2 LQKENI come from the germline V gene. The CDR3 loop spans 15 amino acids. V lost 4 bases, J lost 0 bases, and 10 bases lay in between.

A note on this clone: The read gets to within 3 residues of the CDR3 end, and the germline J gene fills in the rest. The V and J genes are TRBV6-2 or TRBV6-3 and TRBJ1-5; no firm D call. Deletions cut 0 bases from V and 4 bases from J, with 10 bases between. Germline CDR1 and CDR2: MNHEY and SVGEGT. The CDR3 sequence is 15 residues long. The covered CDR3 bases are TGTGCCAGCAGTTACTCGTCAGGCTTGAATCAGCCC. This gives the protein CASSYSSGLNQP. The whole CDR3 reads CASSYSSGLNQPQHF.

With regard to this clone: The read is 3 residues too short to cover the CDR3 end, so that end is filled in from the germline J gene. The J gene is TRBJ1-6, the V gene TRBV7-8, with D tentatively TRBD1 (5 bases). The CDR3 sequence is 15 residues long. The germline V gene encodes CDR1 SGHVS and CDR2 FQNEAQ. Trimming left V 2 bases short and J 6 bases short, with 11 bases between. The CDR3 sequence: CASSLPGQGNSPLHF. The covered CDR3 bases are TGTGCCAGCAGCTTACCTGGGCAGGGTAATTCACCC.

This clone has more than one count but fewer than ten. Read data end 3 residues before the CDR3 end; the end is taken from the germline J gene. V and J are TRBV7-2 and TRBJ2-1, with TRBD2 identical over 10 bases. CDR3 length: 15 amino acids. J gave up 6 bases and V 1 base, and 3 bases lay outside the gene matches. Per germline, CDR1 SGHTA and CDR2 FQGNSA. CDR3 region: CASSLVASGSNEQFF. CDR3 DNA, as far as it was read: TGTGCCAGCAGCTTAGTGGCTAGCGGGAGCAATGAG.

About this clone: The missing CDR3 end, 3 residues past where the read stops, is filled in from the germline J gene. This sequence joins TRBV7-8 and TRBJ2-3; weak D call: TRBD2 (5 bases). V dropped 2 bases and J dropped 4 bases, with 10 bases sitting between them. The CDR3 sequence is 14 residues long. Germline CDR1 SGHVS, CDR2 FQNEAQ. The part of the CDR3 DNA that was read is TGTGCCAGCAGCTTATCCGCAGCGGCAGATACG. Translation gives CASSLSAAADT. The entire CDR3 sequence reads CASSLSAAADTQYF. The complete variable domain, with remaining parts taken from reference TRBV7-8 and TRBJ2-3, reads GAGVSQSPRYKVAKRGQDVALRCDPISGHVSLFWYQQALGQGPEFLTYFQNEAQLDKSGLPSDRFFAERPEGSVSTLKIQRTQQEDSAVYLCASSLSAAADTQYFGPGTRLTVL.

Comment on this clone: The observed sequence ends 3 residues before the CDR3 terminus, with the missing tail filled in from the germline J gene. The chain uses TRBV7-2 and TRBJ2-3; D unclear. Germline values: CDR1 SGHTA, CDR2 FQGNSA. CDR3 size: 14 residues. Trimming removed 3 bases from V and 2 bases from J, with 9 bases in between. Partial CDR3 DNA: TGTGCCAGCAGCTTCTTAGCAGCCACAGATACG. This translates into CASSFLAATDT. The full CDR3 reads CASSFLAATDTQYF. The whole variable domain, filled in from reference TRBV7-2 and TRBJ2-3, reads GAGVSQSPSNKVTEKGKDVELRCDPISGHTALYWYRQSLGQGLEFLIYFQGNSAPDKSGLPSDRFSAERTGGSVSTLTIQRTQQEDSAVYLCASSFLAATDTQYFGPGTRLTVL.

This clone has more than one count but fewer than ten. The read finishes 3 residues shy of the CDR3 end, and the germline J gene is used to complete it. This chain uses TRBV11-2 with TRBJ1-2, with 10 nucleotides matching TRBD1. The germline V gene encodes CDR1 SGHAT and CDR2 FQNNGV. This CDR3 is built from 15 residues. The junction had 5 bases not matched to a gene; V was cut back by 5 bases and J by 2 bases. Partial CDR3 DNA: TGTGCCAGCAGCCCGGGGGGACAGGGGAACTATGGC. It codes for CASSPGGQGNYG. From start to end, the CDR3 is CASSPGGQGNYGYTF. The full variable domain, with the rest looked up from reference TRBV11-2 and TRBJ1-2, is EAGVAQSPRYKIIEKRQSVAFWCNPISGHATLYWYQQILGQGPKLLIQFQNNGVVDDSQLPKDRFSAERLKGVDSTLKIQPAKLEDSAVYLCASSPGGQGNYGYTFGSGTRLTVV.

This clone was counted a few times. The CDR3 end falls 3 residues outside the read, so it is completed with the germline J gene. The rearrangement links TRBV7-9 to TRBJ1-1, with TRBD1 as a possible D gene (6 bases). The ends were cut back, 4 bases at V and 1 base at J, with 10 bases in the middle. The CDR3 contains 14 residues. Germline lookup yields CDR1 SEHNR and CDR2 FQNEAQ (reference sequence). CDR3 DNA (partial): TGTGCCAGCAGCTGGACCAGGGGGAACACTGAA. Translating gives CASSWTRGNTE. The full-length CDR3 reads as CASSWTRGNTEAFF.

There are a few counts of this clone. The CDR3 end is not reached by the read, which stops 3 residues before it; the germline J gene fills it in. This chain links TRBV19 with TRBJ2-5; D is possibly TRBD2 (8 bases). This CDR3 region has 17 residues. V was shortened by 4 bases and J by 5 bases, with 23 bases between the two germline ends. CDR1 and CDR2 (germline): LNHDA, SQIVND (reference sequence). The CDR3 protein is CASSRGKNRGGGETQYF. The sequenced CDR3 bases are TGTGCCAGTAGTAGGGGGAAAAACAGGGGCGGGGGGGAGACC. Full variable domain (outside the CDR3, taken from reference TRBV19 and TRBJ2-5): DGGITQSPKYLFRKEGQNVTLSCEQNLNHDAMYWYRQDPGQGLRLIYYSQIVNDFQKGDIAEGYSVSREKKESFPLTVTSAQKNPTAFYLCASSRGKNRGGGETQYFGPGTRLLVL.

This clone occurred many times. The CDR3 is cut off 3 residues early in the read; its end comes from the germline J gene. J is TRBJ2-1 and V is TRBV30; weak D call: TRBD1 (6 bases). The CDR3 is made up of 12 amino acids. CDR1 is GTSNPN, CDR2 SVGIG, per germline (reference sequence). V was shortened by 7 bases and J by 9 bases, with 16 bases between the two germline ends. The sequenced CDR3 bases are TGTGCCTCTACGGGCAGGGGCGGTGAG. This gives the protein CASTGRGGE. The CDR3 as a whole reads CASTGRGGEQFF.

Ten or more counts support this clone. The missing CDR3 end, 3 residues past where the read stops, is filled in from the germline J gene. This chain joins TRBV29-1 and TRBJ1-2, with TRBD1 identical over 10 bases. The length of the CDR3 is 16 residues. From germline, CDR1 is SQVTM and CDR2 ANQGSEA. The V segment lost 6 bases and the J segment 0 bases; nucleotides outside the gene matches: 10. The DNA read from the CDR3 is TGCAGCGTAGCAGGGGACAGGGGTCCAACTAACTATGGC. Amino acid sequence: CSVAGDRGPTNYG. The entire CDR3 protein is CSVAGDRGPTNYGYTF. The full variable domain, rest sourced from reference TRBV29-1 and TRBJ1-2, is SAVISQKPSRDICQRGTSLTIQCQVDSQVTMMFWYRQQPGQSLTLIATANQGSEATYESGFVIDKFPISRPNLTFSTLTVSNMSPEDSSIYLCSVAGDRGPTNYGYTFGSGTRLTVV.

This clone came up many times. The read ends 3 residues before the CDR3 terminus; that terminus is restored from the germline J gene. The rearrangement uses TRBV4-1 and TRBJ2-1; 13 bases line up with TRBD2. The junction had 3 bases not matched to a gene; V was cut back by 4 bases and J by 6 bases. Germline V gene sequence: CDR1 MGHRA, CDR2 YSYEKL. This CDR3 contains 15 residues. The CDR3 loop reads CASSPRTSGGNEQFF. Partial CDR3 DNA: TGCGCCAGCAGCCCCAGGACTAGCGGGGGCAATGAG.

This clone has a handful of counts. The CDR3 end lies 3 residues beyond the end of the read and is filled in from the germline J gene. The same CDR3 is also encoded by other DNA sequences in this sample. This chain connects TRBV11-3 to TRBJ2-7; D perhaps matches TRBD2 (6 bases). Germline loops: CDR1 SGHNT, CDR2 YENEEA. The germline V and J ends were trimmed by 5 bases and 4 bases, with 9 bases remaining between them. CDR3 length: 12 residues. The sequenced part of the CDR3 DNA is TGTGCCAGCAGCACGAGCGGGTACGAG. Translating gives CASSTSGYE. In full, the CDR3 is CASSTSGYEQYF. Using reference TRBV11-3 and TRBJ2-7 for the parts outside the CDR3, the full variable domain is EAGVVQSPRYKIIEKKQPVAFWCNPISGHNTLYWYLQNLGQGPELLIRYENEEAVDDSQLPKDRFSAERLKGVDSTLKIQPAELGDSAVYLCASSTSGYEQYFGPGTRLTVT.